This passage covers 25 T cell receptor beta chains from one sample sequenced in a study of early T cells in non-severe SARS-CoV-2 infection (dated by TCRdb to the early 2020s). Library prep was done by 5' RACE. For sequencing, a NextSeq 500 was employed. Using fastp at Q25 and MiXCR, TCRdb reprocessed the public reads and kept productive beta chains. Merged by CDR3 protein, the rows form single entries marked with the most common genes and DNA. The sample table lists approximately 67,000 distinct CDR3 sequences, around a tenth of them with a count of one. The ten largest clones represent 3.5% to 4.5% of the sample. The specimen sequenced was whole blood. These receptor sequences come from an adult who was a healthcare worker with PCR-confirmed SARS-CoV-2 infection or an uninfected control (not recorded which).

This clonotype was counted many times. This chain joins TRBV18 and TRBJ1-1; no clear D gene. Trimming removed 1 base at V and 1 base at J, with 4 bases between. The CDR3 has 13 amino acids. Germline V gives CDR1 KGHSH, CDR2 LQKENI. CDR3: CASSPQENTEAFF. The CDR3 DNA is TGTGCCAGCTCACCACAAGAGAACACTGAAGCTTTCTTT.

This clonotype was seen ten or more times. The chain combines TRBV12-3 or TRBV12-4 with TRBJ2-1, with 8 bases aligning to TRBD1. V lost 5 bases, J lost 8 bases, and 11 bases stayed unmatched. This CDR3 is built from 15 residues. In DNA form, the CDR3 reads TGTGCCAGCAGTCCTGTATACGGACAGGGTGATGAGCAGTTCTTC. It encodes CASSPVYGQGDEQFF.

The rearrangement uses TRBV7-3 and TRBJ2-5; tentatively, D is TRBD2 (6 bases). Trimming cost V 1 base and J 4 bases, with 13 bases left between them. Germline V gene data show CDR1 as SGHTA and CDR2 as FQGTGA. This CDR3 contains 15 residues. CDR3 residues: CASSLMGRRGETQYF. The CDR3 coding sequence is TGTGCCAGCAGCTTAATGGGCAGGCGGGGAGAGACCCAGTACTTC.

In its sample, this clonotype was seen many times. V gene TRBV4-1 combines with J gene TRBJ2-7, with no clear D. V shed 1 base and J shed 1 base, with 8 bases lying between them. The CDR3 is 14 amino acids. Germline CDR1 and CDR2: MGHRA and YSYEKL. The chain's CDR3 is CASSQGGASYEQYF. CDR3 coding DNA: TGCGCCAGCAGCCAAGGTGGCGCTTCCTACGAGCAGTACTTC.

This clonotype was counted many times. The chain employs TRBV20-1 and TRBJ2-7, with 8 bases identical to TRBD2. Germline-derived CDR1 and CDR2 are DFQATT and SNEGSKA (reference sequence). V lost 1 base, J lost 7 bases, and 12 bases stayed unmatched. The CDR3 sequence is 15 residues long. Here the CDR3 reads CSARGLAGWEGEQYF. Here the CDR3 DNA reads TGCAGTGCTAGAGGCCTAGCGGGTTGGGAGGGAGAGCAGTACTTC.

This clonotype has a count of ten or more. The CDR3 coding sequence is TGTGCCAGCAGCCACTACGAGGGGACTACCAATGAGCAGTTCTTC. This codes for CASSHYEGTTNEQFF. V and J are TRBV7-9 and TRBJ2-1, with 7 bases identical to TRBD2. The CDR3 spans 15 residues. The trim removed 5 bases at V and 6 bases at J, leaving 10 bases unmatched. The germline V gene encodes CDR1 SEHNR and CDR2 FQNEAQ (reference sequence). Full variable domain (rest looked up from reference TRBV7-9 and TRBJ2-1): DTGVSQNPRHKITKRGQNVTFRCDPISEHNRLYWYRQTLGQGPEFLTYFQNEAQLEKSRLLSDRFSAERPKGSFSTLEIQRTEQGDSAMYLCASSHYEGTTNEQFFGPGTRLTVL.

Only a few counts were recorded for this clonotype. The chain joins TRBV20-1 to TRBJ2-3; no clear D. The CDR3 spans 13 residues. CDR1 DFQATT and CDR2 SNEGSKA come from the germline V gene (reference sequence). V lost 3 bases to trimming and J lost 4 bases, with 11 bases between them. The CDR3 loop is CSASLNGPDTQYF. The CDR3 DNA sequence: TGCAGTGCTAGCCTAAACGGCCCAGATACGCAGTATTTT.

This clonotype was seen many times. DNA of the CDR3: TGCGCCAGCAGCTGGGGGACAGGAAACACTGAAGCTTTCTTT. Protein product: CASSWGTGNTEAFF. The J gene is TRBJ1-1, the V gene TRBV5-1, with TRBD1 matching 8 bases. CDR1 and CDR2 (germline): SGHRS, YFSETQ. V lost 3 bases to trimming and J lost 2 bases; unmatched junction nucleotides: 3. The CDR3 loop spans 14 amino acids. The full variable domain, completed using reference TRBV5-1 and TRBJ1-1, is KAGVTQTPRYLIKTRGQQVTLSCSPISGHRSVSWYQQTPGQGLQFLFEYFSETQRNKGNFPGRFSGRQFSNSRSEMNVSTLELGDSALYLCASSWGTGNTEAFFGQGTRLTVV.

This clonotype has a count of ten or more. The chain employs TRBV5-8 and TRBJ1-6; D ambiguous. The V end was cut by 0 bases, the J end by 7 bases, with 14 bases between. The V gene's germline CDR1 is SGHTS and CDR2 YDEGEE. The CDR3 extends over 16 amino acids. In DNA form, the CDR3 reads TGTGCCAGCAGCTTGGTGCCCTACCGAGGAAATTCACCCCTCCACTTT. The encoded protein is CASSLVPYRGNSPLHF.

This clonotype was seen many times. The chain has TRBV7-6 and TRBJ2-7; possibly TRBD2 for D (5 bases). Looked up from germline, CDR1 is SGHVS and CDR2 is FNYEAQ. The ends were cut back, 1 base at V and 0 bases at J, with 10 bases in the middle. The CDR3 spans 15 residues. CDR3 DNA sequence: TGTGCCAGCAGCTTAGATAGCGCGCTCTCCTACGAGCAGTACTTC. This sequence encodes CASSLDSALSYEQYF.

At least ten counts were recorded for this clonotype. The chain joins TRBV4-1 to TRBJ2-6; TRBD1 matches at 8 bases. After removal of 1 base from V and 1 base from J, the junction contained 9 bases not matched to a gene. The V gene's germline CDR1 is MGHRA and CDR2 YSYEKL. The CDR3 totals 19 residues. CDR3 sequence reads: CASSQVGLRDRSGANVLTF. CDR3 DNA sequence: TGCGCCAGCAGCCAAGTGGGCCTCCGGGACAGGTCTGGGGCCAACGTCCTGACTTTC.

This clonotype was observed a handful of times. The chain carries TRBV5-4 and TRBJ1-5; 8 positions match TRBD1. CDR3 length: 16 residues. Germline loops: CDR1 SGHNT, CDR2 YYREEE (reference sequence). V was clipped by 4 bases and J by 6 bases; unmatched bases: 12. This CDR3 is CASSPDRGVMSQPQHF. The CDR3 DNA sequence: TGTGCCAGCAGCCCCGACAGGGGAGTCATGAGTCAGCCCCAGCATTTT. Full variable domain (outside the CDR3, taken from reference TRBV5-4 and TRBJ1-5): ETGVTQSPTHLIKTRGQQVTLRCSSQSGHNTVSWYQQALGQGPQFIFQYYREEENGRGNFPPRFSGLQFPNYSSELNVNALELDDSALYLCASSPDRGVMSQPQHFGDGTRLSIL.

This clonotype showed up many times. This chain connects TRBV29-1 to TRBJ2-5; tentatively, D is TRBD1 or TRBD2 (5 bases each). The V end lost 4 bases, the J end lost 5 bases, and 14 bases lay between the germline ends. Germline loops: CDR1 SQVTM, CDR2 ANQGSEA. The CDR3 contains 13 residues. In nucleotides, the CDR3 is TGCAGCGTTGGGTTGGGGGTTCACGAGACCCAGTACTTC. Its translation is CSVGLGVHETQYF.

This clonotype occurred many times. CDR3: CASSVAPSSEQYF. The CDR3 DNA reads TGTGCCAGCAGCGTAGCCCCCAGCTCCGAGCAGTACTTC. The chain has TRBV9 and TRBJ2-7; no clear D gene. The CDR3 runs to 13 residues. Trimming pared 0 bases from V and 6 bases from J, leaving 10 bases between. From germline, CDR1 is SGDLS and CDR2 YYNGEE.

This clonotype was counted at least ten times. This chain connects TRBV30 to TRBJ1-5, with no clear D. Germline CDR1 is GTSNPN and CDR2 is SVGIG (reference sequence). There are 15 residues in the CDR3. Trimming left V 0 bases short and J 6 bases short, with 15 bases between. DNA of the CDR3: TGTGCCTGGAGTGTAGAGCCCCGAGGAGGTCAGCCCCAGCATTTT. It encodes CAWSVEPRGGQPQHF.

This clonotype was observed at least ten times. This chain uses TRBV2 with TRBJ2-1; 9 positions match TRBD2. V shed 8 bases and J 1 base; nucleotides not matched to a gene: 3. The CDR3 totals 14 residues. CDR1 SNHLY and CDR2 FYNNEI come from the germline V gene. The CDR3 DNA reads TGTGCCAGCCGAGCGGGGGGATCCTACAATGAGCAGTTCTTC. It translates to CASRAGGSYNEQFF. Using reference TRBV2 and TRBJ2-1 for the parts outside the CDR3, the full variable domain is EPEVTQTPSHQVTQMGQEVILRCVPISNHLYFYWYRQILGQKVEFLVSFYNNEISEKSEIFDDQFSVERPDGSNFTLKIRSTKLEDSAMYFCASRAGGSYNEQFFGPGTRLTVL.

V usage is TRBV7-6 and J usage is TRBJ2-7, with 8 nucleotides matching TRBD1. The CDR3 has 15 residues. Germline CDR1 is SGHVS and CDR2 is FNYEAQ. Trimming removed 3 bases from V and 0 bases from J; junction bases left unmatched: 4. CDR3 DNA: TGTGCCAGCAGCTTTCGACAGGGGACCTCCTACGAGCAGTACTTC. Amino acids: CASSFRQGTSYEQYF.

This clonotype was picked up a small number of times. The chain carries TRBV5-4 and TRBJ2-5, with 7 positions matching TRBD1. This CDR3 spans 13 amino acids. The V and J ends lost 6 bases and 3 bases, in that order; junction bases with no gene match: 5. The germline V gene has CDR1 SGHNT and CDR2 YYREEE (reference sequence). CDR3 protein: CASTLDREETQYF. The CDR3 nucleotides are TGTGCCAGCACCCTTGACAGGGAAGAGACCCAGTACTTC.

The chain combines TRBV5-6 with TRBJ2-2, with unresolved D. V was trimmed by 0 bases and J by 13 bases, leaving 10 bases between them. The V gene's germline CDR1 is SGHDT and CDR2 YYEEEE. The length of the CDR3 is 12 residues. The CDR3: CASSLAVTGLFF. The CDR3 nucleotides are TGTGCCAGCAGCTTGGCCGTAACGGGGCTGTTTTTT.

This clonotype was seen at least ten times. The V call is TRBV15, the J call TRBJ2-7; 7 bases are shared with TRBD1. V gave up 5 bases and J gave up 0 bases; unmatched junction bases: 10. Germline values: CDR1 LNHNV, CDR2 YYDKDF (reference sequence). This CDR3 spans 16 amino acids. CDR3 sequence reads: CATSETPGGPSYEQYF. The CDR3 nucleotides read TGTGCCACCAGCGAGACCCCAGGGGGTCCCTCCTACGAGCAGTACTTC.

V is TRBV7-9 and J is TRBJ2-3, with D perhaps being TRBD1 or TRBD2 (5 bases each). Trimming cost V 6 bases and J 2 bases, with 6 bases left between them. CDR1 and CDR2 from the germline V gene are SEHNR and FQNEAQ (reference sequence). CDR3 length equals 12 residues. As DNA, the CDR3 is TGTGCCAGCAGGGGGGACACAGATACGCAGTATTTT. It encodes CASRGDTDTQYF.

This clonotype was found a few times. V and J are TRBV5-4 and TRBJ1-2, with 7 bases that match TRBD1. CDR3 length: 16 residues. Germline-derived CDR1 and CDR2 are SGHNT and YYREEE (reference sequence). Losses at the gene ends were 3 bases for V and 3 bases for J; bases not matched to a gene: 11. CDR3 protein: CASSSPRDRGDYGYTF. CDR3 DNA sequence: TGTGCCAGCAGCTCCCCCCGGGACAGAGGAGACTATGGCTACACCTTC.

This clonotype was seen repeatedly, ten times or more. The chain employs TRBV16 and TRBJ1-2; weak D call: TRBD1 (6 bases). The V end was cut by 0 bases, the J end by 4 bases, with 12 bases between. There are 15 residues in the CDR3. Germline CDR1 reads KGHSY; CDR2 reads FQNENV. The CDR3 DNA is TGTGCCAGCAGCCAATCGCAGGCGGGGGCCTATGGCTACACCTTC. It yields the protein CASSQSQAGAYGYTF.

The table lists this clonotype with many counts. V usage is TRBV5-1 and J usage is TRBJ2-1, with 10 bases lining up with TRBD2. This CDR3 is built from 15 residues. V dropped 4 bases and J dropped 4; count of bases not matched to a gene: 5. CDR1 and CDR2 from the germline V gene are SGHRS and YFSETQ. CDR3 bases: TGCGCCAGCAGCACCTGGACTAGCGGTTACAATGAGCAGTTCTTC. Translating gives CASSTWTSGYNEQFF.

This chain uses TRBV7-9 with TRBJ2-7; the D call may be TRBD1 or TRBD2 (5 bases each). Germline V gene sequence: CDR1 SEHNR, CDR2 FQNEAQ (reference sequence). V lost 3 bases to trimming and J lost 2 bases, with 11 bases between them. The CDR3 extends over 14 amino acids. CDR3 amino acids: CASSFRDGAYEQYF. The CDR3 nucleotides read TGTGCCAGCAGCTTTCGGGACGGAGCCTACGAGCAGTACTTC.